This T cell receptor (beta chain) was identified in a study of post-analysis software for immune sequencing data. The overall study: Included courses were relapsing-remitting and secondary progressive multiple sclerosis; progressive-relapsing multiple sclerosis was also included.

The TCR beta cDNA libraries contained unique molecular identifiers. cDNA molecules numbering around 450,000 came from approximately 1 to 10 million T cells. TCRdb used MiXCR to reprocess the PCR reads, holding one entry per CDR3 protein. The sample has roughly 200,000 distinct CDR3 sequences, 25% to 30% seen once. Notes on the study in general: A significant reduction in normalized Chao1 diversity was observed in multiple sclerosis patients versus controls.

About this clonotype: The target antigen is unknown. A much larger clone is a single base away; this may be a read error.

Sequencing input: blood. This clonotype was sampled from a girl under 18 with multiple sclerosis.

CDR3 sequence reads: CASSPPGRGTQYF. In DNA, the CDR3 is TGTGCCAGCAGCCCTCCCGGGCGGGGGACCCAGTACTTC. The V call is TRBV6-1, the J call TRBJ2-7; TRBD2 might be the D (6 bases). The last part of the DNA fits TRBJ2-5 better; the J call may be wrong. The CDR3 spans 13 residues. Germline CDR1 is MNHNS and CDR2 is SASEGT.